The 17 T cell receptor beta chains below all came from one sample that was sequenced in a study of cytomegalovirus exposure and HLA in healthy donors. Primers for the PCR totalled 60 Vbeta and 13 Jbeta. Sequencing used immunoSEQ multiplex PCR; TCRdb keeps in-frame clones, though not all of them. The sample has under 150,000 clones; roughly 85% are singletons. The sample taken for sequencing was PBMCs. Receptors were obtained from a man aged 40-50 years in good health and CMV-seronegative.

Worth noting for this clone: Other nucleotide sequences from this sample produce the same CDR3. V is TRBV7-2 and J is TRBJ1-3; D uncertain. The CDR3 consists of 15 residues. Deletions cut 4 bases from V and 5 bases from J, with 15 bases between. The V gene's germline CDR1 is SGHTA and CDR2 FQGNSA. DNA of the CDR3: TGTGCCAGCAGCTATCCCCTCACAATCAGAAACACCATATATTTT. This translates into CASSYPLTIRNTIYF.

This chain connects TRBV2 to TRBJ2-7, with a tentative D call TRBD2 (5 bases). CDR1 and CDR2 (germline): SNHLY, FYNNEI. This CDR3 comprises 14 residues. The V end lost 7 bases, the J end lost 0 bases, and 13 bases lay between the germline ends. The CDR3 coding sequence is TGTGCCAGCAAATTCTCGGCGGGCTCCTACGAGCAGTACTTC. Translated: CASKFSAGSYEQYF. The whole variable domain, remainder taken from reference TRBV2 and TRBJ2-7, is EPEVTQTPSHQVTQMGQEVILRCVPISNHLYFYWYRQILGQKVEFLVSFYNNEISEKSEIFDDQFSVERPDGSNFTLKIRSTKLEDSAMYFCASKFSAGSYEQYFGPGTRLTVT.

The rearrangement links TRBV7-2 to TRBJ1-2; D is uncertain. The CDR3 covers 13 residues. Germline V CDR1 and CDR2: SGHTA, FQGNSA. Trimming pared 5 bases from V and 5 bases from J, leaving 12 bases between. CDR3 amino acids: CASSRVGEYGYTF. Here the CDR3 DNA reads TGTGCCAGCAGCCGGGTCGGGGAGTATGGCTACACCTTC.

CDR3 DNA: TGTGCCAGCAGCTTAGTCTCTGGTTCAGACTACGAGCAGTACTTC. Amino acid sequence: CASSLVSGSDYEQYF. The chain employs TRBV7-2 and TRBJ2-7; no definite D call. V was clipped by 1 base and J by 3 bases, with 13 bases between them. Germline V lookup: CDR1 SGHTA, CDR2 FQGNSA. The CDR3 spans 15 residues.

The rearrangement joins TRBV27 to TRBJ2-7; 11 bases align to TRBD2. Trimming cost V 6 bases and J 7 bases; bases outside gene matches: 8. This CDR3 region has 14 residues. The germline V gene encodes CDR1 MNHEY and CDR2 SMNVEV (reference sequence). DNA for the CDR3: TGTGCCAGCAGCCCCTGGATAGCGGGAGGGGAGCAGTACTTC. Amino acids: CASSPWIAGGEQYF.

The chain is built from TRBV19 and TRBJ1-2; 9 bases agree with TRBD1. V was pared by 5 bases and J by 5 bases, with 9 bases of the junction left unmatched. This CDR3 has 15 amino acids. Germline V lookup: CDR1 LNHDA, CDR2 SQIVND (reference sequence). The CDR3 reads CASSLLPGQGYGYTF. As DNA, the CDR3 is TGTGCCAGTAGTTTACTTCCGGGACAGGGTTATGGCTACACCTTC.

V and J are TRBV29-1 and TRBJ1-1; perhaps TRBD1 as D (6 bases). The V gene lost 3 bases and the J gene lost 0 bases, with 11 bases spanning the gap. Germline lookup yields CDR1 SQVTM and CDR2 ANQGSEA. This CDR3 region has 14 residues. The CDR3 protein is CSVDQTGLNTEAFF. Here the CDR3 DNA reads TGCAGCGTTGACCAGACAGGACTGAACACTGAAGCTTTCTTT.

The CDR3 region is CASSPEGGRGNIYEQYF. In nucleotides, the CDR3 is TGTGCCAGCAGCCCCGAGGGGGGGCGGGGTAATATCTACGAGCAGTACTTC. The gene calls are TRBV7-9 and TRBJ2-7; weak D call: TRBD2 (7 bases). V gave up 5 bases and J gave up 3 bases, with 23 bases separating them. Germline values: CDR1 SEHNR, CDR2 FQNEAQ (reference sequence). This CDR3 spans 17 amino acids. Full variable domain (missing parts from reference TRBV7-9 and TRBJ2-7): DTGVSQNPRHKITKRGQNVTFRCDPISEHNRLYWYRQTLGQGPEFLTYFQNEAQLEKSRLLSDRFSAERPKGSFSTLEIQRTEQGDSAMYLCASSPEGGRGNIYEQYFGPGTRLTVT.

This rearrangement joins TRBV7-8 to TRBJ1-3; 9 bases line up with TRBD1. V was clipped by 6 bases and J by 0 bases; unmatched bases: 12. Germline V gives CDR1 SGHVS, CDR2 FQNEAQ. The CDR3 runs 18 residues. The DNA of the CDR3 is TGTGCCAGCAGATCGGGACAGGGTGGAATGAGCTCTGGAAACACCATATATTTT. Amino acid sequence: CASRSGQGGMSSGNTIYF.

The chain employs TRBV7-3 and TRBJ2-3; 13 nucleotides line up with TRBD2. The length of the CDR3 is 17 residues. CDR1 and CDR2 from the germline V gene are SGHTA and FQGTGA. Trimming at V came to 2 bases and at J to 6 bases, leaving 8 bases not matched to a gene. CDR3 sequence: CASSLGTSGEDGDTQYF. CDR3 DNA: TGTGCCAGCAGCTTAGGGACTAGCGGGGAGGATGGGGATACGCAGTATTTT.

V usage is TRBV19 and J usage is TRBJ2-7; TRBD1 aligns across 7 bases. Per germline, CDR1 LNHDA and CDR2 SQIVND (reference sequence). V lost 5 bases to trimming and J lost 2 bases; unmatched junction nucleotides: 6. CDR3 length: 14 residues. CDR3 coding DNA: TGTGCCAGTAGTCGACAGGGTGGGGCCTACGAGCAGTACTTC. Translation gives CASSRQGGAYEQYF.

The chain couples TRBV19 to TRBJ2-5, with 7 nucleotides matching TRBD1. V was clipped by 4 bases and J by 4 bases; unmatched bases: 3. The length of the CDR3 is 13 residues. Germline V gives CDR1 LNHDA, CDR2 SQIVND (reference sequence). Here the CDR3 DNA reads TGTGCCAGTAGTACCCGACAGGGAGAGACCCAGTACTTC. Amino acid sequence: CASSTRQGETQYF.

The sample holds one count of this clone. The chain has TRBV5-4 and TRBJ1-2; TRBD1 is a possible D gene (5 bases). This CDR3 comprises 13 residues. Germline V gene sequence: CDR1 SGHNT, CDR2 YYREEE (reference sequence). Trimming pared 1 base from V and 6 bases from J, leaving 10 bases between. The CDR3 here is CASSLSRVDGYTF. For the CDR3, the DNA is TGTGCCAGCAGCTTGTCCAGGGTAGATGGCTACACCTTC.

The chain combines TRBV7-2 with TRBJ2-1; D gene unclear. The CDR3 consists of 16 residues. The V gene lost 0 bases and the J gene lost 2 bases, with 11 bases spanning the gap. Germline loops: CDR1 SGHTA, CDR2 FQGNSA. As DNA, the CDR3 is TGTGCCAGCAGCTTAGCTAGATCTAGAACCTACAATGAGCAGTTCTTC. Protein product: CASSLARSRTYNEQFF. The full variable domain, rest sourced from reference TRBV7-2 and TRBJ2-1, is GAGVSQSPSNKVTEKGKDVELRCDPISGHTALYWYRQSLGQGLEFLIYFQGNSAPDKSGLPSDRFSAERTGGSVSTLTIQRTQQEDSAVYLCASSLARSRTYNEQFFGPGTRLTVL.

V gene TRBV5-4 combines with J gene TRBJ1-6; 7 bases match TRBD1. This CDR3 comprises 15 residues. V shed 2 bases, J shed 10 bases, and the junction held 9 bases outside the gene matches. Germline lookup yields CDR1 SGHNT and CDR2 YYREEE (reference sequence). The CDR3 DNA is TGTGCCAGCAGCTTTACAGGGGTAGGGAGATCACCCCTCCACTTT. It specifies CASSFTGVGRSPLHF. Supplemented by reference TRBV5-4 and TRBJ1-6, the full variable domain reads ETGVTQSPTHLIKTRGQQVTLRCSSQSGHNTVSWYQQALGQGPQFIFQYYREEENGRGNFPPRFSGLQFPNYSSELNVNALELDDSALYLCASSFTGVGRSPLHFGNGTRLTVT.

This rearrangement joins TRBV27 to TRBJ2-1, with 9 bases lining up with TRBD1. V trimming: 5 bases; J trimming: 8 bases; junction bases outside the gene matches: 10. This CDR3 region has 15 residues. Germline V CDR1 and CDR2: MNHEY, SMNVEV (reference sequence). The CDR3 region is CASSLPGTGFDEQFF. The DNA of the CDR3 is TGTGCCAGCAGTCTGCCCGGGACAGGGTTCGATGAGCAGTTCTTC.

About this clone: Germline and junction disagree at one end, which may indicate a read error. This sequence joins TRBV4-2 and TRBJ2-7; D may be TRBD1 (6 bases). The CDR3 is 15 amino acids. Germline V CDR1 and CDR2: LGHNA, YNFKEQ. In DNA form, the CDR3 reads TGTGCCAGCAGTCAACTCCCGGGACAAACCTACGGGCAGTACTTC. As protein: CASSQLPGQTYGQYF.